This T cell receptor (beta chain) was sequenced for a study of PD-1 blockade in classical Hodgkin lymphoma. Study observations and caveats: Complete responders' baseline diversity resembled that of newly diagnosed patients.

Profiled with immunoSEQ multiplex PCR; TCRdb holds only in-frame clones, not every one. Among about 60,000 clones listed, over 85% were seen once. On this clone: Antigen unknown.

Each and every patient relapsed after autologous stem cell transplantation, and patients got differing brentuximab vedotin exposure. There are 15 residues in the CDR3. The V end was cut by 3 bases, the J end by 5 bases, with 14 bases between. The V gene's germline CDR1 is LNHDA and CDR2 SQIVND (reference sequence). This chain links TRBV19 with TRBJ1-5, with D hard to call. The sample was peripheral blood mononuclear cells (PBMCs), taken at baseline. The receptor comes from a human donor with classical Hodgkin lymphoma. CDR3 in amino acids: CASSIMTPTDQPQHF. CDR3 nucleotides: TGTGCCAGTAGTATTATGACGCCAACGGATCAGCCCCAGCATTTT.